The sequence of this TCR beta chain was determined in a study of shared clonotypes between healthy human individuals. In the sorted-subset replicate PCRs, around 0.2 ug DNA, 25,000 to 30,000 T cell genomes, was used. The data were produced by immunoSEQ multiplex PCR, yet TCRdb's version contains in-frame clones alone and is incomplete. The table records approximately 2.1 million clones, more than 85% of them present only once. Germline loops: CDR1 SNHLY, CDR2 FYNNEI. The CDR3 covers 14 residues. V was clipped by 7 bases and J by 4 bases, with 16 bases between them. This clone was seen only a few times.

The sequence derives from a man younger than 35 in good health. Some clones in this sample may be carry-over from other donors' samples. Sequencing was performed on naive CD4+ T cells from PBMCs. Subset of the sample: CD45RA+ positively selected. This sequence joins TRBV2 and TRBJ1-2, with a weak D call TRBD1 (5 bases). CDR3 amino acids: CASILSTGSYGYTF. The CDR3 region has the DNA TGTGCCAGCATCCTATCAACAGGTTCCTATGGCTACACCTTC.